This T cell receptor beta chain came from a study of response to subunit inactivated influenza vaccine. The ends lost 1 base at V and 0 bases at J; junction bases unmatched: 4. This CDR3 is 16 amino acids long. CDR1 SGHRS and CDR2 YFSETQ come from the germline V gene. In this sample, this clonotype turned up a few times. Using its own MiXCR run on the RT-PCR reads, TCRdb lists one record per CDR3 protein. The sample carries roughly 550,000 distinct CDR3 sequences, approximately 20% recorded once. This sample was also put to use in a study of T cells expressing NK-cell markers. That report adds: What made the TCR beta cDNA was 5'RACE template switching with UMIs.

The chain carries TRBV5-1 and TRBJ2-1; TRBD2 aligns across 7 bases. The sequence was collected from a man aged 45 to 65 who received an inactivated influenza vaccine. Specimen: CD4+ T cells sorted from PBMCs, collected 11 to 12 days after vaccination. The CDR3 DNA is TGCGCCAGCAGCTTGCTAGCGGCAAGCTCCTACAATGAGCAGTTCTTC. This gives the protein CASSLLAASSYNEQFF.